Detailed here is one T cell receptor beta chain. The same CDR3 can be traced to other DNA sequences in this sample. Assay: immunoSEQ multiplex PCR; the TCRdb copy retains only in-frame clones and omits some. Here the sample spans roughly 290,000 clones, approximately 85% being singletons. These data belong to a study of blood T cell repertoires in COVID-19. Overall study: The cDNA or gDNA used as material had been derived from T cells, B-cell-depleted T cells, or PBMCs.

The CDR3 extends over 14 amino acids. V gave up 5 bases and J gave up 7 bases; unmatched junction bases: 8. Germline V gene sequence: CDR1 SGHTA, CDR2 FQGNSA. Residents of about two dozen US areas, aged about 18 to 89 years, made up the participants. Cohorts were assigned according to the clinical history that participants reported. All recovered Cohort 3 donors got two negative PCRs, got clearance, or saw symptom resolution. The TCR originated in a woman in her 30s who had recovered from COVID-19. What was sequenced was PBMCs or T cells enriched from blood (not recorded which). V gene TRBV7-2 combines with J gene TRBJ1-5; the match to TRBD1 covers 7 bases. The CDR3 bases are TGTGCCAGCAGCCCTCGACAGGGAGGACAGCCCCAGCATTTT. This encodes CASSPRQGGQPQHF.